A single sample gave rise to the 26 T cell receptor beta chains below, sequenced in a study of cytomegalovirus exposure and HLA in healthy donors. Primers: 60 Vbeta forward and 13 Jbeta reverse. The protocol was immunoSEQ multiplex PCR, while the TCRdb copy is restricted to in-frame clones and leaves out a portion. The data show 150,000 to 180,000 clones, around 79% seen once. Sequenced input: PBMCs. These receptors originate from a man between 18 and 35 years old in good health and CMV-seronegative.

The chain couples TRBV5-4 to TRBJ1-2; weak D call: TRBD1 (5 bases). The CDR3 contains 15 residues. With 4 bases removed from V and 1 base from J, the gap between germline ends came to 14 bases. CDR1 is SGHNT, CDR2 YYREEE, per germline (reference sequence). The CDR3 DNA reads TGTGCCAGCAGCAGGGGTGAGCTCCTTAACTATGGCTACACCTTC. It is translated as CASSRGELLNYGYTF.

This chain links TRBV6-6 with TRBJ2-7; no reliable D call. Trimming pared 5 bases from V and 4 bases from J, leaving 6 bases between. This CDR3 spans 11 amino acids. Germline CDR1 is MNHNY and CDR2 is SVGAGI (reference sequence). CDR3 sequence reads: CASSPSYEQYF. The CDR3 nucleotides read TGTGCCAGCAGTCCCAGTTACGAGCAGTACTTC.

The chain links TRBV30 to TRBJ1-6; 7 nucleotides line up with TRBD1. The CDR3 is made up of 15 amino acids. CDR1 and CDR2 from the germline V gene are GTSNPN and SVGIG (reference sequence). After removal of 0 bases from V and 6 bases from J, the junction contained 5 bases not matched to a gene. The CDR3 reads CAWSVGQLGNSPLHF. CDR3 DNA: TGTGCCTGGAGTGTGGGACAGCTAGGTAATTCACCCCTCCACTTT.

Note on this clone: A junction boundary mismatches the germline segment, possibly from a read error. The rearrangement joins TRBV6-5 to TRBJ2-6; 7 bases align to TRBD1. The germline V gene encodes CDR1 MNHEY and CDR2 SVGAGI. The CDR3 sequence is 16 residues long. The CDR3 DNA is TGTGCCAGCAGTTCACAAGGGGGCTCTGGGGCCAACGGCCTGACTTTC. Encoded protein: CASSSQGGSGANGLTF.

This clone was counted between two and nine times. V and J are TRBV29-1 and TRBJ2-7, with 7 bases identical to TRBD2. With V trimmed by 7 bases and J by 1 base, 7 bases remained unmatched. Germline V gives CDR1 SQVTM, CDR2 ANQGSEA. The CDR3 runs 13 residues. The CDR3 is CSGRGGESYEQYF. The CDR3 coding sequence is TGCAGCGGACGCGGGGGAGAGTCCTACGAGCAGTACTTC.

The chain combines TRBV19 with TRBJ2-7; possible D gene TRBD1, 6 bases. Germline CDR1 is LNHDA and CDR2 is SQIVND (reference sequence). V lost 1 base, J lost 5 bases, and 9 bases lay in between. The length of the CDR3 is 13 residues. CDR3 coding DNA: TGTGCCAGTAGTATAGGGCAGGGGAACGAGCAGTACTTC. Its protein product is CASSIGQGNEQYF.

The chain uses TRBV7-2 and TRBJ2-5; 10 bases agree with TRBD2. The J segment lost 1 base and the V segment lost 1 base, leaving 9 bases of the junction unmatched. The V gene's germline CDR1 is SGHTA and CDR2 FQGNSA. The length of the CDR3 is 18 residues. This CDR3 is CASSLGLVGLAVQETQYF. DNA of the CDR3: TGTGCCAGCAGCTTAGGGCTAGTCGGACTAGCGGTCCAAGAGACCCAGTACTTC.

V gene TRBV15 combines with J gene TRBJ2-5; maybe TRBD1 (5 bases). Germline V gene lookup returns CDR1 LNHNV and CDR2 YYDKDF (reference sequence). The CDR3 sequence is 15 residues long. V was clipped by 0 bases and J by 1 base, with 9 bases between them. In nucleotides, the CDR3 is TGTGCCACCAGCAGAGAAGGACAAGTCCAAGAGACCCAGTACTTC. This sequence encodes CATSREGQVQETQYF.

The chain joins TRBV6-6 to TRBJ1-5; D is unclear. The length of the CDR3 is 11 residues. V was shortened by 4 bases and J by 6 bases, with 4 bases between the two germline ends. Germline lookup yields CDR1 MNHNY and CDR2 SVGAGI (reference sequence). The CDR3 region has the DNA TGTGCCAGCAGTTCGGGTCAGCCCCAGCATTTT. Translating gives CASSSGQPQHF.

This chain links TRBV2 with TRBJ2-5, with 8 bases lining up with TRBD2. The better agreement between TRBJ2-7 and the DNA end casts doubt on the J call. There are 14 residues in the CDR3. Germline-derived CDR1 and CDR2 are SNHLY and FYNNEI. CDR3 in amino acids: CASSSLRGVYEQYF. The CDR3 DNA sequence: TGTGCCAGCAGTAGTTTGCGGGGGGTCTACGAGCAGTACTTC.

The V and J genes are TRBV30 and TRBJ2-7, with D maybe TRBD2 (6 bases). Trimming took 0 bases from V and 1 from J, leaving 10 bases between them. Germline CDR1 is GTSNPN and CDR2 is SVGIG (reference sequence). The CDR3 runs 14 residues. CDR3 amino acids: CAWSVWGGSYEQYF. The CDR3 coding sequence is TGTGCCTGGAGTGTATGGGGAGGATCCTACGAGCAGTACTTC.

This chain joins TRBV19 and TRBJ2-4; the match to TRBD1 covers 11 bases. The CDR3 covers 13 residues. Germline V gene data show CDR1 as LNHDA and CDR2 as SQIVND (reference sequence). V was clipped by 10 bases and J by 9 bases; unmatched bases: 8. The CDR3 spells CATRTGGATIQYF. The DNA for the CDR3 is TGTGCCACCCGGACAGGGGGCGCAACCATTCAGTACTTC. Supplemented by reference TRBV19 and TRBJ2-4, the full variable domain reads DGGITQSPKYLFRKEGQNVTLSCEQNLNHDAMYWYRQDPGQGLRLIYYSQIVNDFQKGDIAEGYSVSREKKESFPLTVTSAQKNPTAFYLCATRTGGATIQYFGAGTRLSVL.

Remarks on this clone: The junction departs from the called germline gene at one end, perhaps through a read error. CDR3: CASSLADSQETQHF. CDR3 in DNA: TGCGCCAGCAGCTTGGCCGACTCCCAAGAGACCCAGCACTTC. The chain joins TRBV5-1 to TRBJ2-5; D not certain. This CDR3 contains 14 residues. Germline loops: CDR1 SGHRS, CDR2 YFSETQ.

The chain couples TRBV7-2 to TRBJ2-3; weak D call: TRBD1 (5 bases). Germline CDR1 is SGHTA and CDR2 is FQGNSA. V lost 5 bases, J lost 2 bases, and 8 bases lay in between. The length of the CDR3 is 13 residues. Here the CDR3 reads CASSLGLTDTQYF. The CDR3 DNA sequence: TGTGCCAGCAGCCTGGGGCTCACAGATACGCAGTATTTT.

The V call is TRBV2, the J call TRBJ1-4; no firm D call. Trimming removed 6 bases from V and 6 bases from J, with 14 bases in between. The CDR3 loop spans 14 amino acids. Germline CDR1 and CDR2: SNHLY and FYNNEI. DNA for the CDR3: TGTGCCAGCAGAAGGACTCTAACGGATGAAAAACTGTTTTTT. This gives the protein CASRRTLTDEKLFF.

The CDR3 region is CASSYRTGTANEKLFF. For the CDR3, the DNA is TGCGCCAGCAGCTACCGGACCGGGACAGCTAATGAAAAACTGTTTTTT. V is TRBV5-1 and J is TRBJ1-4; 7 nucleotides line up with TRBD1. The CDR3 runs 16 residues. V was pared by 3 bases and J by 3 bases, with 8 bases of the junction left unmatched. Germline CDR1 SGHRS, CDR2 YFSETQ.

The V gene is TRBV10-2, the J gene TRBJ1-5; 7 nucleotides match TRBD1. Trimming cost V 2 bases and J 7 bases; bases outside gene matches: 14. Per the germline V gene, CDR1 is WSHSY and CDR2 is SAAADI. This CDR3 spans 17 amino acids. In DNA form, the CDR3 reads TGCGCCAGCAGTGAGATGGCGGCAGGGGGAGTTCGGCAGCCCCAGCATTTT. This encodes CASSEMAAGGVRQPQHF.

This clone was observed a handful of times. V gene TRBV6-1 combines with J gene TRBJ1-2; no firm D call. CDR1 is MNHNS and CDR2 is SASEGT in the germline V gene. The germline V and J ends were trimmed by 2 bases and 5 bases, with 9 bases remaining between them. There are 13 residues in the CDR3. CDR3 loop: CASSEFHWYGYTF. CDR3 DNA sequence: TGTGCCAGCAGTGAATTCCACTGGTATGGCTACACCTTC.

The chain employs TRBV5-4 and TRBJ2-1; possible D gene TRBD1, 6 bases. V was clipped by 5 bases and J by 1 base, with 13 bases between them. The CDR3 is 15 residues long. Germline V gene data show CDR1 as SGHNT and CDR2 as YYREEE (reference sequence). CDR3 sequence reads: CASSNTGLSYNEQFF. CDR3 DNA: TGTGCCAGCAGTAACACAGGGTTGTCCTACAATGAGCAGTTCTTC.

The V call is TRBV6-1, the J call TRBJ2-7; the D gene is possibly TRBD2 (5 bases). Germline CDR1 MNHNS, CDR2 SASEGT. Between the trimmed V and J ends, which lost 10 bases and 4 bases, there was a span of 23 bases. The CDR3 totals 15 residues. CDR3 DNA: TGTGCCACCCCGTTTCCGAGGACTCCGTTTTACGAGCAGTACGTC. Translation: CATPFPRTPFYEQYV.

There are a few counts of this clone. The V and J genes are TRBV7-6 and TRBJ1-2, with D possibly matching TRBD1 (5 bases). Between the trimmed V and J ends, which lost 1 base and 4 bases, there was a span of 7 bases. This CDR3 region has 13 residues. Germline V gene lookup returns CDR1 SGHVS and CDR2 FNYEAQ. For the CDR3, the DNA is TGTGCCAGCAGCTTAGGGGGCACCTATGGCTACACCTTC. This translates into CASSLGGTYGYTF. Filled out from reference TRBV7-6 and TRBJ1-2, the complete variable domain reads GAGVSQSPRYKVTKRGQDVALRCDPISGHVSLYWYRQALGQGPEFLTYFNYEAQQDKSGLPNDRFSAERPEGSISTLTIQRTEQRDSAMYRCASSLGGTYGYTFGSGTRLTVV.

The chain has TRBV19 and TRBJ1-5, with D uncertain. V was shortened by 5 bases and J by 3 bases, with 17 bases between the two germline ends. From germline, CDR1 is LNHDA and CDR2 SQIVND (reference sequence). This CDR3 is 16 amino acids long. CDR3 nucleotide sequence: TGTGCCAGTAGTTTGGTCCGGAGGCTGTCCAATCAGCCCCAGCATTTT. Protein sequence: CASSLVRRLSNQPQHF.

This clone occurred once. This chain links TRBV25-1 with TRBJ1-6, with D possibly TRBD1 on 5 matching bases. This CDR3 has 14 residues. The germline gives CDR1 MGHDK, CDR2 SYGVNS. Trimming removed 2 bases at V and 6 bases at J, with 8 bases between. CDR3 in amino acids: CASSEGGGNSPLHF. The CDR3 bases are TGTGCCAGCAGTGAAGGGGGAGGTAATTCACCCCTCCACTTT.

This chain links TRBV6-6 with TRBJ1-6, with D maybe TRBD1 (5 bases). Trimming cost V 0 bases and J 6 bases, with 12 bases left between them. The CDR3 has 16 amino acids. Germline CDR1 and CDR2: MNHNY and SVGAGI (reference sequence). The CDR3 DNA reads TGTGCCAGCAGTTACTCGAAGGTCAGGGCTAATTCACCCCTCCACTTT. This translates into CASSYSKVRANSPLHF.

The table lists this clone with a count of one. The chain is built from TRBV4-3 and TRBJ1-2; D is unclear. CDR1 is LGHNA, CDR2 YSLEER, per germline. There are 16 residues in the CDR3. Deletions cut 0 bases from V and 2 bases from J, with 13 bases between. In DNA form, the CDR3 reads TGCGCCAGCAGCCAAGATTCTTGGAGCGGAAACTATGGCTACACCTTC. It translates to CASSQDSWSGNYGYTF.

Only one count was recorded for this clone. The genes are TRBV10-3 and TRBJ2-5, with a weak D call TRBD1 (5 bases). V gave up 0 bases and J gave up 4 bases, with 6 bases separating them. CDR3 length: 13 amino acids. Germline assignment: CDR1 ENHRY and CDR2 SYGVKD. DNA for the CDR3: TGTGCCATCAGTGAGTCCCAGGGAGAGACCCAGTACTTC. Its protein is CAISESQGETQYF.